A single sample gave rise to the 20 T cell receptor beta chains below, sequenced in a study of tumor-infiltrating lymphocytes in primary liver carcinoma. The study co-extracted DNA and RNA from around 20-30 mg of unsorted bulk tissue. The investigators made TCR beta cDNA from 400 to 550 ng total RNA, using a constant-region primer. Modified slightly, ARM-PCR produced TCR beta libraries over three nested multiplex PCR rounds. PCR rounds one and two used TRBV1-TRBV30 forward primers with a C-beta reverse primer for about 11 cycles each. One entry per CDR3 protein results from TCRdb running MiXCR on the multiplex PCR reads. The sample has 85,000 to 100,000 distinct CDR3 sequences, approximately 68% seen once. The sequenced material came from tumor-adjacent normal liver tissue. These receptors originate from a man between 35 and 55 years old with primary liver carcinoma and hepatitis B virus infection.

This sequence joins TRBV6-5 and TRBJ2-1; D perhaps matches TRBD2 (6 bases). The CDR3 consists of 17 residues. Germline V gene sequence: CDR1 MNHEY, CDR2 SVGAGI. The V end was cut by 2 bases, the J end by 2 bases, with 16 bases between. The CDR3 DNA reads TGTGCCAGCAGTTACCCGCGGGGAGGCGACACCTACAATGAGCAGTTCTTC. Encoded protein: CASSYPRGGDTYNEQFF.

A word on this clonotype: This may be a read error, as it is one base from a much larger clone. This chain uses TRBV29-1 with TRBJ2-1; either TRBD1 or TRBD2 may fit D (6 bases each). The CDR3 is 18 residues long. CDR1 SQVTM and CDR2 ANQGSEA come from the germline V gene. As DNA, the CDR3 is TGCGGCGTTAGTTACAGGGTGGGCGGGGTGGTATCCTACAATGAGCAGTTCTTC. Translating it yields CGVSYRVGGVVSYNEQFF.

In this sample, this clonotype turned up a few times. The CDR3 carries no conserved terminal phenylalanine or tryptophan, so it likely arises from a read error. The DNA of the CDR3 is TGTGCCAGCAGCTTGGAACTAGCGACAGATACGCAGTATTTA. This gives the protein CASSLELATDTQYL. The chain couples TRBV5-4 to TRBJ2-3; 7 positions match TRBD2. The CDR3 is 14 residues long. The germline CDR1 and CDR2 sequences are SGHNT and YYREEE (reference sequence). V shed 0 bases, J shed 3 bases, and the junction held 1 base outside the gene matches.

Remarks on this clonotype: The junction differs from germline at one of its ends, possibly a read error. The chain joins TRBV11-2 to TRBJ1-1; 8 bases match TRBD1. The CDR3 runs 15 residues. Germline V CDR1 and CDR2: SGHAT, FQNNGV. The CDR3 coding sequence is TGTGCCAGCAGTTCAATGCAGGGGGCGAATACTGAAACTTTATTT. Residues: CASSSMQGANTETLF.

As concerns this clonotype: A read error is possible here, since a much larger clone lies one base away. The chain carries TRBV12-3 or TRBV12-4 and TRBJ2-1; no firm D call. V was cut by 7 bases and J by 8 bases, with 12 bases left in between. This CDR3 has 12 residues. CDR3 loop: CASKYIGYEQFF. Here the CDR3 DNA reads TGTGCCAGCAAATACATCGGTTATGAGCAGTTCTTC.

Comments on this clonotype: Given a much more abundant clone one base away, this may be a read error. The V and J genes are TRBV5-6 and TRBJ2-7, with D perhaps TRBD1 (5 bases). This CDR3 spans 15 amino acids. CDR1 is SGHDT, CDR2 YYEEEE, per germline. CDR3 in amino acids: CDSSLTGSKAYEQYF. CDR3 DNA: TGTGACAGCAGTCTTACAGGATCCAAGGCCTACGAGCAGTACTTC.

With regard to this clonotype: The junction departs from germline at one end; a sequencing error may be responsible. The DNA for the CDR3 is TGTGCCAGGAGCTCCCAAGCAGGAGGCAGCTACAATGAGCAGTTCTTC. Its translation: CARSSQAGGSYNEQFF. The V gene is TRBV11-2, the J gene TRBJ2-1; D might be TRBD2 (5 bases). Per the germline V gene, CDR1 is SGHAT and CDR2 is FQNNGV. This CDR3 has 16 residues.

With respect to this clonotype: Lacking the conserved final phenylalanine or tryptophan, this CDR3 likely reflects a read error. The limits of the CDR3 on the DNA are not certain, so only TCRdb's listed CDR3 is given. This chain uses TRBV6-1 with TRBJ1-6. The CDR3 spans 13 residues, counting both ends. The germline V gene has CDR1 MNHNS and CDR2 SASEGT. CDR3 residues: CASMEAYNSPLHY.

Worth noting for this clonotype: An end of the junction does not agree with germline; a read error may underlie this. J is TRBJ2-1 and V is TRBV6-5, with 8 bases lining up with TRBD2. The CDR3 spans 14 residues. In germline, CDR1 is MNHEY, CDR2 SVGAGI. For the CDR3, the DNA is TGTGCCAGCAGCGCCGAGCGGGAGAAGGATGAGCAGCTCTTC. Translating it yields CASSAEREKDEQLF.

Of note for this clonotype: A much bigger clone sits one base away, suggesting this may be a read error. The conserved closing phenylalanine or tryptophan is absent in this CDR3, likely reflecting a read error. V and J are TRBV12-3 or TRBV12-4 and TRBJ1-2; D remains ambiguous. This CDR3 spans 12 amino acids. Trimming removed 6 bases at V and 1 base at J, with 6 bases between. The CDR3 spells CASRTDNYGYTL. CDR3 nucleotide sequence: TGTGCCAGCAGGACGGATAACTATGGCTACACCCTC.

This chain joins TRBV14 and TRBJ2-2; no firm D call. In germline, CDR1 is SGHDN, CDR2 FVKESK. This CDR3 is built from 13 residues. The V end lost 2 bases, the J end lost 8 bases, and 9 bases lay between the germline ends. CDR3 in amino acids: CASSQLLVGELFF. CDR3 sequence (DNA): TGTGCCAGCAGCCAACTCCTGGTAGGGGAGCTGTTTTTT.

Note on this clonotype: The conserved closing phenylalanine or tryptophan is absent in this CDR3, likely reflecting a read error. The DNA is omitted, as the CDR3 cannot be located on it reliably, and the CDR3 follows TCRdb's listing. The chain couples TRBV29-1 to TRBJ2-1. Germline loops: CDR1 SQVTM, CDR2 ANQGSEA. The CDR3 has 11 residues if both end residues are counted. The CDR3 protein is CSSWKGYEQFL.

This clonotype occurred many times. The chain recombines TRBV6-1 with TRBJ2-7; D is possibly TRBD2 (5 bases). V lost 2 bases and J lost 1, with 12 bases in between. The CDR3 length is 15 residues. Looked up from germline, CDR1 is MNHNS and CDR2 is SASEGT. The CDR3 coding sequence is TGTGCCAGCAGTGAAAGGAGCGGACCTTCCTACGAGCAGTACTTC. This gives the protein CASSERSGPSYEQYF.

This chain connects TRBV29-1 to TRBJ2-3; 8 bases agree with TRBD2. This CDR3 spans 16 amino acids. Trimming at V came to 6 bases and at J to 4 bases, leaving 15 bases not matched to a gene. Germline CDR1 reads SQVTM; CDR2 reads ANQGSEA. This chain's CDR3 is CSVKPDIGREPDTQYF. In DNA form, the CDR3 reads TGCAGCGTGAAACCCGATATCGGGAGGGAGCCAGATACGCAGTATTTT.

For this clonotype: One junction end disagrees with the germline gene, perhaps due to a read error. This chain connects TRBV11-2 to TRBJ2-7, with D possibly being TRBD1 (5 bases). The CDR3 consists of 12 residues. Germline V CDR1 and CDR2: SGHAT, FQNNGV. CDR3: CASSSDIYEQYF. CDR3 bases: TGTGCCAGCAGCTCGGACATCTACGAACAGTACTTC.

A note on this clonotype: A junction end diverges from the germline sequence, so it may reflect a read error. The chain joins TRBV28 to TRBJ2-1, with TRBD1 identical over 9 bases. The germline gives CDR1 MDHEN, CDR2 SYDVKM. This CDR3 has 15 amino acids. The CDR3 coding sequence is TGTGCCAGCAGTTTGTACGGGACAGGGAGCAATAAGCAGTTCTTC. It is translated as CASSLYGTGSNKQFF.

This clonotype was seen ten or more times. The CDR3 here is CAIRGASGGTDEQFF. For the CDR3, the DNA is TGTGCCATCCGTGGGGCTTCCGGGGGCACCGATGAGCAGTTCTTC. J is TRBJ2-1 and V is TRBV12-3 or TRBV12-4, with D perhaps assigned TRBD1 or TRBD2 (6 bases each). CDR3 size: 15 residues. Deletions cut 10 bases from V and 8 bases from J, with 24 bases between.

As concerns this clonotype: One base away lies a much larger clone, so this may be a sequencing read error. The chain has TRBV10-3 and TRBJ2-7; TRBD2 aligns across 10 bases. V gave up 6 bases and J gave up 2 bases; unmatched junction bases: 7. There are 15 residues in the CDR3. The germline V gene encodes CDR1 ENHRY and CDR2 SYGVKD. CDR3 DNA sequence: TGTGCCATCAGGGAAAGGACTAGCGGAACCTACGAGCAGTACTTC. As protein: CAIRERTSGTYEQYF.

With regard to this clonotype: This may be a read error: a much more frequent sequence differs by one nucleotide. The J gene is TRBJ2-1, the V gene TRBV5-5; D is uncertain. The CDR3 extends over 16 amino acids. Germline CDR1 is SGHKS and CDR2 is YYEKEE (reference sequence). Written as DNA, the CDR3 is TGTGCCACCAGCTTGGCCGATGTCCTCCCCTACAATGAGCAGTTCTTC. It codes for CATSLADVLPYNEQFF.

The chain joins TRBV6-1 to TRBJ2-7, with D perhaps assigned TRBD1 or TRBD2 (6 bases each). This CDR3 is 15 amino acids long. V was pared by 6 bases and J by 1 base, with 16 bases between. Germline lookup yields CDR1 MNHNS and CDR2 SASEGT. CDR3: CASSLGGSRSYEQYF. Here the CDR3 DNA reads TGTGCCAGCAGCCTGGGGGGCAGTAGATCCTACGAGCAGTACTTC.